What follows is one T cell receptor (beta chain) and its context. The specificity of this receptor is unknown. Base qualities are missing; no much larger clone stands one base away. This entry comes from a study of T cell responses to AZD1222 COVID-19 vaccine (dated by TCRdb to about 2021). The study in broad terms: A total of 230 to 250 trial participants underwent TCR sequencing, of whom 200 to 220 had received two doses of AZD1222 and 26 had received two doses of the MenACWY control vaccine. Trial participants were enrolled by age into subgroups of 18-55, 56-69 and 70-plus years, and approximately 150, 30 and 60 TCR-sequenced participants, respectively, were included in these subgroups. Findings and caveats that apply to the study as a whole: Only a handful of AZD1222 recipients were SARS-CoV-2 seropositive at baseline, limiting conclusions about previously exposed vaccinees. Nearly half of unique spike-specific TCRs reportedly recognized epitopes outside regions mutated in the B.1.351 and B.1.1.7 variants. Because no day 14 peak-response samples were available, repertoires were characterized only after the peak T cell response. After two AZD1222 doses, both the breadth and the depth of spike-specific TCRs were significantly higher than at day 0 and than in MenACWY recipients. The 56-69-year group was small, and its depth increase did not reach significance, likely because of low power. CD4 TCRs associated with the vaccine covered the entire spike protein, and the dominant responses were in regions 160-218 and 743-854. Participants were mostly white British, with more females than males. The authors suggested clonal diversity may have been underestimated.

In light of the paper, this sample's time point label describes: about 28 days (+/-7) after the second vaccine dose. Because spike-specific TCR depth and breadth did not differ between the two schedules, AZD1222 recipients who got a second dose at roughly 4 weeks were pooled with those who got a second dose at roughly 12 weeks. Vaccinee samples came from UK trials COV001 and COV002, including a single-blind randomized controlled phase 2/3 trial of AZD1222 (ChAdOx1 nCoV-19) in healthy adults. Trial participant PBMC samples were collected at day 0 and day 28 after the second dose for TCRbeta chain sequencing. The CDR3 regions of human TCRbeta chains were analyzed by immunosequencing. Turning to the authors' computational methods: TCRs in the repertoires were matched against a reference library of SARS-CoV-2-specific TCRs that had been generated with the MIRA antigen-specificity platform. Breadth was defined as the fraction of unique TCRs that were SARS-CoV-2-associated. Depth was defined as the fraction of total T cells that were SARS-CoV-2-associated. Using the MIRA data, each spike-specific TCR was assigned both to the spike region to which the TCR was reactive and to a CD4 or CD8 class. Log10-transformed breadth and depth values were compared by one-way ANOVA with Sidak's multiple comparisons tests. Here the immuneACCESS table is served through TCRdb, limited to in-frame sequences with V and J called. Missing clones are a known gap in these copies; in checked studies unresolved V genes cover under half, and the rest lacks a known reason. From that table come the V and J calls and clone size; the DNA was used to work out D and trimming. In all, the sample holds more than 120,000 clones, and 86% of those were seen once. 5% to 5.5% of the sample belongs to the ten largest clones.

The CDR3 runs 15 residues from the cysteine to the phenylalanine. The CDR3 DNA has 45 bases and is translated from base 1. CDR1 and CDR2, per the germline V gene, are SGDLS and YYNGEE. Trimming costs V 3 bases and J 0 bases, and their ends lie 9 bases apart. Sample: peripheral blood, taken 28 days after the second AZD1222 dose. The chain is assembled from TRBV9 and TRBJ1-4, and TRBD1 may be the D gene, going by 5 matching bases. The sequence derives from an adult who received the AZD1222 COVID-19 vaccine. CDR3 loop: CASSAMTATNEKLFF. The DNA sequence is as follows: TGTGCCAGCAGCGCCATGACAGCAACTAATGAAAAACTGTTTTTT.